This T cell receptor beta chain was recorded in a study of regulatory T cells in long-lasting Graves disease. General study results and limits: Favored gene segments in persistent disease were TRBV28, TRBJ1-2 and TRBJ2-5.

There are 16 residues in the CDR3. V lost 3 bases to trimming and J lost 8 bases, with 19 bases between them. Germline CDR1 reads MNHGY; CDR2 reads SVAAGI. The time point here: persistent/refractory GD, antithyroid drugs over 5 years with positive TRAb. PBMCs provided the RNA from which the TCR library was made. In Xi'an, China, an endocrinology department was the source of patients. Researchers made TCR beta libraries by using iRepertoire HTBI primers and running Arm-PCR on CDR3 regions. Via MiXCR, TCRdb re-called the multiplex PCR reads, giving one row per CDR3 protein. The repertoire holds 500,000 to 700,000 distinct CDR3 sequences, with roughly 30% as singletons. For this clonotype: Its antigen is not known.

The TCR sequence derives from a female donor with Graves disease. J is TRBJ1-4 and V is TRBV6-9; D is perhaps TRBD1 (5 bases). This specimen consisted of peripheral blood mononuclear cells (PBMCs), obtained when the disease was refractory, from a patient treated with antithyroid drugs. The CDR3 nucleotides are TGTGCCAGCAGTTACCTACTCGGGACGGCCGGGGAAAAACTGTTTTTT. It translates to CASSYLLGTAGEKLFF.